The rows below give T cell receptor beta chains drawn from one sample of a study of T cells in Graves' hyperthyroidism and ophthalmopathy. TCRdb itself ran the multiplex PCR reads through MiXCR, one entry per CDR3 protein. The sample has 600,000 to 650,000 distinct CDR3 sequences, roughly 15% seen once. Sequences were obtained from blood. The source of these receptors is a woman in her twenties or thirties with Graves' hyperthyroidism. The CDR3 runs from the conserved cysteine through the conserved F or W. A D gene is named only where the DNA matches it firmly. Some rows have no size entry. The others give once, few or many, or a class for an expanded clone.

TRBJ2-2	TRBV10-1	TRBD1	.	TGCGCCAGCAGTGAGAGCAGGGGGCTCACCGGGGAGCTGTTTTTT	CASSESRGLTGELFF
TRBJ2-7	TRBV27	TRBD2	many	TGTGCCAGCAGCACCGGGACTAGCGTTGGCGAGCAGTACTTC	CASSTGTSVGEQYF
TRBJ1-4	TRBV11-3	.	many	TGTGCCAGCAGCGAACAGGCCGAGGGTGAAAAACTGTTTTTT	CASSEQAEGEKLFF
TRBJ2-3	TRBV2	.	many	TGTGCCAGCAGTGGGAGTGAAGCAGATACGCAGTATTTT	CASSGSEADTQYF
TRBJ2-1	TRBV7-9	.	many	TGTGCCAGCAGCTTAGGGGGGGTCTGGGAGCAGTTCTTC	CASSLGGVWEQFF
TRBJ1-1	TRBV2	.	many	TGTGCGGGGAAGGTGAACACTGAAGCTTTCTTT	CAGKVNTEAFF
TRBJ2-1	TRBV5-1	.	many	TGCGCCAGCAGCTTGTTTAGGTTTCAGTACAATGAGCAGTTCTTC	CASSLFRFQYNEQFF
TRBJ2-5	TRBV6-1	TRBD1	many	TGTGCCAGCAGTGAAGGACAGGGGGCCGAGACCCAGTACTTC	CASSEGQGAETQYF
TRBJ2-1	TRBV5-1	.	many	TGCGCCAGCAGAGGGGTAGCGGAGGACAATGAGCAGTTCTTC	CASRGVAEDNEQFF
TRBJ2-5	TRBV29-1	.	.	TGCAGCGTTTGCGTCGTGGATAACCGAGAGACCCAGTACTTC	CSVCVVDNRETQYF
TRBJ2-1	TRBV2	TRBD2	many	TGTGCCAGCAGTGGGACAGCAGGGACTAGAGTTTTGGAATACAATGAGCAGTTCTTC	CASSGTAGTRVLEYNEQFF
TRBJ2-7	TRBV27	.	many	TGTGCCAGCAGTTTTGGGCAGGGCCTGGACGAGCAGTACTTC	CASSFGQGLDEQYF
TRBJ1-2	TRBV27	.	many	TGTGCCAGCAGGGCAGGGGCCCCGGGTGGCTACACCTTC	CASRAGAPGGYTF
TRBJ2-7	TRBV3-1	.	few	TGTGCCAGCAGCCAAGGCCGACACAACTACGAGCAGTACTTC	CASSQGRHNYEQYF
TRBJ2-3	TRBV9	.	.	TGTGCCAGCAGCCCCAATACCGGGACTTCGTCGCCAGATACGCAGTATTTT	CASSPNTGTSSPDTQYF
TRBJ2-5	TRBV2	.	many	TGTGCCAGCAGTGAAATAGAGACCCAGTACTTC	CASSEIETQYF
TRBJ1-4	TRBV7-8	.	many	TGTGCCAGCAGCTTATCGTCGAGGGGAGGAGGTGAAAAACTGTTTTTT	CASSLSSRGGGEKLFF
TRBJ2-7	TRBV28	.	many	TGTGCCAGCAGTCCCGGGAGTAGCGGACCCTACGAGCAGTACTTC	CASSPGSSGPYEQYF
TRBJ1-2	TRBV6-1	TRBD1	many	TGTGCCAGCATCCGAGGGGGCGCGTCCTATGGCTACACCTTC	CASIRGGASYGYTF
TRBJ1-6	TRBV20-1	TRBD1	.	TGCAGTGCTGGCGGGACAGGGGGCGAGTTTTCATATAATTCACCCCTCCACTTT	CSAGGTGGEFSYNSPLHF
TRBJ1-2	TRBV20-1	TRBD1	.	TGCAGTGCCCCTCAGGGGGTGAGAGGCTACACCTTC	CSAPQGVRGYTF
TRBJ2-5	TRBV5-1	.	few	TGCGCCAGCAGCTTGGAAAGGGGAGAGGAGACCCAGTACTTC	CASSLERGEETQYF
TRBJ2-7	TRBV15	.	many	TGTGCCACCAGCATCGACAGACTGGGACTCTACGAGCAGTACTTC	CATSIDRLGLYEQYF
TRBJ1-5	TRBV7-8	TRBD1	.	TGTGCCAGCAGCTCCATGAGACAGGGGGTGGGACAGCCCCAGCATTTT	CASSSMRQGVGQPQHF
TRBJ2-7	TRBV19	.	.	TGTGCCAGTAGTATCCCAGGGGTCAGAGACGAGCAGTACTTC	CASSIPGVRDEQYF
TRBJ2-1	TRBV3-1	TRBD2	many	TGTGCCAGCAGCCAAGGACTAGCGGGTGACAATGAGCAGTTCTTC	CASSQGLAGDNEQFF
TRBJ2-3	TRBV7-9	.	.	TGTGCCAGCAGCTGGACCGTGGGGACCACAGATACGCAGTATTTT	CASSWTVGTTDTQYF
TRBJ2-5	TRBV18	TRBD1	.	TGTGCCAGCTCACCATCCAGGGGGCGAGAAAATCCAGAGACCCAGTACTTC	CASSPSRGRENPETQYF
TRBJ2-1	TRBV6-1	.	many	TGTGCCAGCAGGTGGACAAACATTGAGCAGTTCTTC	CASRWTNIEQFF
TRBJ2-3	TRBV7-8	TRBD2	few	TGTGCCAGTAAGAAACTAGCGGGAGCGAGCACAGATACGCAGTATTTT	CASKKLAGASTDTQYF
TRBJ1-1	TRBV7-2	.	few	TGTGCCAGCAGAAAGAGGGCGCAGAACACTGAAGCTTTCTTT	CASRKRAQNTEAFF
TRBJ2-3	TRBV19	.	many	TGTGCCAGTAGTGCGCACTCGAGGGCAGATACGCAGTATTTT	CASSAHSRADTQYF
TRBJ2-7	TRBV12-3/TRBV12-4	.	many	TGTGCCAGCAGCCCGACCCTCTACGAGCAGTACTTC	CASSPTLYEQYF
TRBJ1-2	TRBV9	TRBD1	few	TGTGCCAGCAGCGGGGGGACAGGGGAGTTTTCCTATGGCTACACCTTC	CASSGGTGEFSYGYTF
TRBJ2-3	TRBV6-1	TRBD1	few	TGTGCCAGCAGTGACTACAGGGGGGTAGCAGATACGCAGTATTTT	CASSDYRGVADTQYF
TRBJ2-7	TRBV6-5	.	many	TGTGCCAGCAGTTACGGTCGAGAGTCCCCCTACGAGCAGTACTTC	CASSYGRESPYEQYF
TRBJ2-7	TRBV20-1	.	few	TGCAGTGCACCTCTTGGGGTGCTGGGGGGTGAGCAGTACTTC	CSAPLGVLGGEQYF
TRBJ1-1	TRBV18	TRBD1	few	TGTGCCAGCTCTGTGTATTCAGGGGGCAGGGACACTGAAGCTTTCTTT	CASSVYSGGRDTEAFF
TRBJ2-3	TRBV7-9	.	few	TGTGCCAGCAGCTTACAGATAACGCAGTATTTT	CASSLQITQYF
TRBJ2-3	TRBV6-1	.	few	TGTGCCAGCAGTGAAGCAGGGGGGGGGGCTACGCAGTATTTT	CASSEAGGGATQYF
TRBJ1-5	TRBV9	.	few	TGTGCCAGCAGCGTAGGGGTCAGTCAGCCCCAGCATTTT	CASSVGVSQPQHF
TRBJ2-3	TRBV20-1	TRBD2	few	TGCAGTGCTGGGACTAGCGGGAGGTACACAGATACGCAGTATTTT	CSAGTSGRYTDTQYF
TRBJ2-1	TRBV12-5	TRBD2	many	TGTGCTAGTGGCCCCCTCGGGACTAGGAACAATGAGCAGTTCTTC	CASGPLGTRNNEQFF
TRBJ1-1	TRBV2	.	many	TGTGCCAGCATCGTCGGGTGGGCGAACACTGAAGCTTTCTTT	CASIVGWANTEAFF
TRBJ2-7	TRBV7-8	TRBD1	many	TGTGCCAGCAGCTGGGGACAGGGGATGGACGAGCAGTACTTC	CASSWGQGMDEQYF
TRBJ2-7	TRBV5-1	TRBD1	many	TGCGCCAGCCGAGAGCCGGGACAGGGCACCTCCGAGCAGTACTTC	CASREPGQGTSEQYF
TRBJ2-5	TRBV6-1	.	many	TGTGCCAGCAGTGAAGACTGGGCCCAATGGAAGACCCAGTACTTC	CASSEDWAQWKTQYF
TRBJ2-7	TRBV7-8	.	many	TGTGCCAGCAGCTTAGCTAGGCGGTCGGGCTACGAGCAGTACTTC	CASSLARRSGYEQYF
TRBJ2-7	TRBV2	.	many	TGTGCCAGCTCAGGGCGGATAACCGAGCAGTACTTC	CASSGRITEQYF
TRBJ2-7	TRBV29-1	.	.	TGCAGCGTTGAAGTAAGTTACGAGCAGTACTTC	CSVEVSYEQYF
TRBJ1-5	TRBV28	.	.	TGTGCCAGCTCCCTTGCCGCCCTCACAGGGATTAATCAGCCCCAGCATTTT	CASSLAALTGINQPQHF
TRBJ1-4	TRBV2	.	few	TGTGCCAGCAGGGTTGAAAAACTGTTTTTT	CASRVEKLFF
TRBJ2-1	TRBV5-6	TRBD2	few	TGTGCCAGCAGCGCTTATCTAGCGGGGTCCTACAATGAGCAGTTCTTC	CASSAYLAGSYNEQFF
TRBJ2-7	TRBV28	.	many	TGTGCCAGCAGTCCCCCTGGTGCTATGAGCTCCTACGAGCAGTACTTC	CASSPPGAMSSYEQYF
TRBJ1-5	TRBV30	.	many	TGTGCCTGGAGTGCACAGGTTGATCAGCCCCAGCATTTT	CAWSAQVDQPQHF
TRBJ2-1	TRBV27	TRBD2	many	TGTGCCAGCAGTCCCCTAGGAAGCGGGAGGGGAAATGAGCAGTTCTTC	CASSPLGSGRGNEQFF
TRBJ2-3	TRBV30	.	many	TGTGCCTGGAGTAGTCAGGCCACAGATACGCAGTATTTT	CAWSSQATDTQYF
TRBJ2-1	TRBV6-1	.	many	TGTGCCAGCACCCCAGGGGCGGGAAAGTTCGGTAATGAGCAGTTCTTC	CASTPGAGKFGNEQFF
TRBJ1-2	TRBV7-8	.	many	TGTGCCAGCAGCAAGGACCTCTATGGCTACACCTTC	CASSKDLYGYTF